Listed below are T cell receptor beta chains from one sample, sequenced in a study of T cell responses to AZD1222 COVID-19 vaccine. The table came from immunoSEQ multiplex PCR; TCRdb's copy has only in-frame clones and leaves some out. The sample includes about 96,000 clones, about 89% of them seen just once. Sequencing used peripheral blood, obtained on day 0 of AZD1222 vaccination. These receptors came from an adult in good health. Each CDR3 is given with its conserved first and last residue. Fields, in order: clone size, V gene, CDR3 protein. Clone size appears in some rows only: once, few, many, or a class for an expanded clone.

.,TRBV7-9,CASSLVVPGTGYEQYF
.,TRBV11-3,CASSERRGQGIANEQFF
few,TRBV6-1,CASSDPNIFSGNTIYF
.,TRBV9,CASSRDRGYGYTF
few,TRBV6-5,CASSYGPSRGYTF
.,TRBV29-1,CSVGVGDGYGYTF
once,TRBV12-3/TRBV12-4,CASSSAAGGAFF
.,TRBV5-4,CASSLGTGRGDTQYF
.,TRBV18,CASSPRGTNEKLFF
.,TRBV18,CASSTPGHEQYF
.,TRBV6-5,CASSYSGGDEKLFF
.,TRBV4-1,CASSQDLSLSYSDRGGETQYF
.,TRBV3-1/TRBV3-2,CASSQGTGDSPLHF
.,TRBV7-9,CASRPGVQNTEAFF
.,TRBV30,CAWSSPEAGGGELFF
.,TRBV10-3,CAISEGGSSTDTQYF
.,TRBV30,CAWSPGGSGEKLFF
once,TRBV19,CASRPLSGGGETQYF
.,TRBV6-2/TRBV6-3,CASSLGGGGSNEQFF
few,TRBV20-1,CSASWEYEQYF
.,TRBV5-4,CASSPGRTGMNTEAFF
.,TRBV30,CAWSVGTGGLYEQYF
.,TRBV21-1,CASSKAITVNYGYTF
.,TRBV5-1,CASSLWSGESTEAFF
.,TRBV6-5,CASTLIRTEETQYF
.,TRBV7-2,CASSIDTSSYNEQFF
.,TRBV25-1,CASSESRQIYGYTF
.,TRBV3-1/TRBV3-2,CASSQAGVWTEAFF
.,TRBV7-3,CASSLRVAGEDEQFF
once,TRBV7-2,CASSYGRAYNEQFF
.,TRBV11-2,CASSLSTGNEQFF
.,TRBV23-1,CAKLAGVENTGELFF
.,TRBV15,CATSRGRATRYNEQFF
.,TRBV11-2,CASSLSVSGAGTGELFF
.,TRBV19,CASSIQGTGSSYAQYF
.,TRBV24-1,CATPTRAALFF
.,TRBV5-6,CASSFIWTSGGATDTQYF
.,TRBV27,CASRGQGSSGANVLTF
.,TRBV6-5,CASSDSMGPEGGYTF
.,TRBV3-1/TRBV3-2,CASRHLLAGFDNEQFF
.,TRBV5-4,CASSLGQGAYNEQFF
.,TRBV7-2,CASSFAGTGNTEAFF
.,TRBV30,CAWTRPSGYYYGYTF
.,TRBV6-5,CASSYGRGAYEQYF
.,TRBV10-3,CATGQGVSYGYTF
.,TRBV19,CASSKQGNREAFF
once,TRBV4-2,CASSHSSGGTNTGELFF
.,TRBV10-3,CAISESGGNEQFF
few,TRBV19,CASSIQGAYSGYTF
.,TRBV2,CASSPDNSNQPQHF
.,TRBV5-1,CASGLDSQIDEQYF
.,TRBV14,CASGRFWNEQFF
.,TRBV3-1/TRBV3-2,CASSPGPLLAGGRILAKNIQYF
.,TRBV9,CASSVRQGGDGYTF
.,TRBV24-1,CATGRGRPPYEQYF
many,TRBV6-4,CASSTSGGASNEQFF
.,TRBV28,CASSSPGTSIPEQYF